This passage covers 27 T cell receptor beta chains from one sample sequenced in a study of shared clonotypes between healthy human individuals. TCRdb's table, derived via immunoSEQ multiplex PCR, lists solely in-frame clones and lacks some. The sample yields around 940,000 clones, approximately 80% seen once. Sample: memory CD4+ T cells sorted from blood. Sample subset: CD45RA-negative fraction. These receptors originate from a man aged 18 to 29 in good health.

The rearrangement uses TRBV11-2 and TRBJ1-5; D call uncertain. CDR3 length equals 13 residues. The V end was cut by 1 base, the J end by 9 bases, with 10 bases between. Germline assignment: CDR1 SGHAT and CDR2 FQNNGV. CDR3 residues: CASSLGAGSPQHF. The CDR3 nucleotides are TGTGCCAGCAGCTTAGGTGCTGGATCGCCCCAGCATTTT.

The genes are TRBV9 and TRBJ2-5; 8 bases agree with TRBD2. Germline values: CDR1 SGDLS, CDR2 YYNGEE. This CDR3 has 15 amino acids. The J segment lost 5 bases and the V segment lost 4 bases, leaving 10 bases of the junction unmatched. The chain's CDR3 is CASSSYGGAGETQYF. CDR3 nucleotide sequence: TGTGCCAGCAGCTCCTACGGGGGGGCCGGGGAGACCCAGTACTTC. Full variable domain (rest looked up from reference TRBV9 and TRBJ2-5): DSGVTQTPKHLITATGQRVTLRCSPRSGDLSVYWYQQSLDQGLQFLIQYYNGEERAKGNILERFSAQQFPDLHSELNLSSLELGDSALYFCASSSYGGAGETQYFGPGTRLLVL.

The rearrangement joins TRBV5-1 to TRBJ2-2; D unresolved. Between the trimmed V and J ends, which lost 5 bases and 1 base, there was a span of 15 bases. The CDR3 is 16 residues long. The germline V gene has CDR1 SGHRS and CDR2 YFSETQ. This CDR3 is CASSFQTGRNTGELFF. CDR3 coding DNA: TGCGCCAGCAGTTTCCAGACTGGGCGGAACACCGGGGAGCTGTTTTTT. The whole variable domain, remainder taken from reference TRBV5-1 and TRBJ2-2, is KAGVTQTPRYLIKTRGQQVTLSCSPISGHRSVSWYQQTPGQGLQFLFEYFSETQRNKGNFPGRFSGRQFSNSRSEMNVSTLELGDSALYLCASSFQTGRNTGELFFGEGSRLTVL.

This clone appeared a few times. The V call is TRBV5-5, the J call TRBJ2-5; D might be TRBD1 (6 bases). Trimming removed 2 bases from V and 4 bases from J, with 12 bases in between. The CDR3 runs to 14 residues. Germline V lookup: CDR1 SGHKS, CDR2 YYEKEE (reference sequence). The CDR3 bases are TGTGCCAGCAGCTTTGGACAGTTGGGAGAGACCCAGTACTTC. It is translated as CASSFGQLGETQYF.

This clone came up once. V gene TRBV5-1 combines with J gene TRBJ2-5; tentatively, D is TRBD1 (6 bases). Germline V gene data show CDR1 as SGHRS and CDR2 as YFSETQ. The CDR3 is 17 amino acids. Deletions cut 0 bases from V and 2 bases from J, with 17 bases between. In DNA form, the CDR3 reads TGCGCCAGCAGCTTGGGCTCGGGTGGGGGCGTTCAAGAGACCCAGTACTTC. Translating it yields CASSLGSGGGVQETQYF.

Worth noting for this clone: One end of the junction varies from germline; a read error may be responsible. CDR3 sequence reads: CASSYQLNTEAFF. CDR3 sequence (DNA): TGTGCTAGCAGCTACCAATTGAACACTGAAGCTTTCTTT. The rearrangement joins TRBV7-7 to TRBJ1-1; D is unresolved. The CDR3 consists of 13 residues. Germline V lookup: CDR1 SSHAT, CDR2 FNYEAQ (reference sequence).

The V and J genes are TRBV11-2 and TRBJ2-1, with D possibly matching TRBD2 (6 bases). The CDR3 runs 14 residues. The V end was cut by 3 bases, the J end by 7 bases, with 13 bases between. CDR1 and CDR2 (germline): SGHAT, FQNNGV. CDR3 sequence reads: CASSFGSGANEQFF. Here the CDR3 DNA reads TGTGCCAGCAGCTTTGGTAGCGGCGCGAATGAGCAGTTCTTC.

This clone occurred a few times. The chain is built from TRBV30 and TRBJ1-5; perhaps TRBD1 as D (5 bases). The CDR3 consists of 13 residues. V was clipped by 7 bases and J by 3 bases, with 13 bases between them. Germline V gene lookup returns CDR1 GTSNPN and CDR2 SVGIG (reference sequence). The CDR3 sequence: CAFQGIDNQPQHF. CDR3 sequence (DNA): TGTGCCTTCCAGGGAATTGACAATCAGCCCCAGCATTTT.

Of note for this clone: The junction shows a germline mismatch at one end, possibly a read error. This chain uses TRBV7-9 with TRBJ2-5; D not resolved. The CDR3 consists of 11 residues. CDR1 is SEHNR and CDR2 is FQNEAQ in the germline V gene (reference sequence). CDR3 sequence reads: CASSPDLPPDF. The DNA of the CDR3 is TGTGCCAGCAGCCCGGACCTGCCGCCGGACTTC.

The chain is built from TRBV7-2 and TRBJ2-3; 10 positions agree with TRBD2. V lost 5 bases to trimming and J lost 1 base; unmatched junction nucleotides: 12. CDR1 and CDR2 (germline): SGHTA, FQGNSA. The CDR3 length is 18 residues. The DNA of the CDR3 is TGTGCCAGCAGCCCGAGCCGACTAGCGGGCGGCGGCACAGATACGCAGTATTTT. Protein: CASSPSRLAGGGTDTQYF. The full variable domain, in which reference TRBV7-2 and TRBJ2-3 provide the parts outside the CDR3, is GAGVSQSPSNKVTEKGKDVELRCDPISGHTALYWYRQSLGQGLEFLIYFQGNSAPDKSGLPSDRFSAERTGGSVSTLTIQRTQQEDSAVYLCASSPSRLAGGGTDTQYFGPGTRLTVL.

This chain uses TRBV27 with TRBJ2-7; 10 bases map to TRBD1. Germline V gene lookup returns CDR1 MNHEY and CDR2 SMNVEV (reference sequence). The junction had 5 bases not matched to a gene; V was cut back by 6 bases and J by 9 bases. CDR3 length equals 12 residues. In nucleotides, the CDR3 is TGTGCCAGCAGCCGGGACAGGGGTACGCAGTACTTC. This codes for CASSRDRGTQYF.

Here the CDR3 DNA reads TGTGCCAGCAGCCCATGGGGCGGGAATTCACCCCTCCACTTT. Its protein is CASSPWGGNSPLHF. This chain joins TRBV11-2 and TRBJ1-6, with TRBD1 as a possible D gene (5 bases). The CDR3 has 14 amino acids. The V gene lost 5 bases and the J gene lost 7 bases, with 12 bases spanning the gap. Germline lookup yields CDR1 SGHAT and CDR2 FQNNGV. The complete variable domain, with remaining parts taken from reference TRBV11-2 and TRBJ1-6, reads EAGVAQSPRYKIIEKRQSVAFWCNPISGHATLYWYQQILGQGPKLLIQFQNNGVVDDSQLPKDRFSAERLKGVDSTLKIQPAKLEDSAVYLCASSPWGGNSPLHFGNGTRLTVT.

CDR3 sequence reads: CASSFDRLGVGNTIYF. The CDR3 bases are TGTGCCAGCAGTTTTGACAGGCTAGGAGTTGGAAACACCATATATTTT. The rearrangement uses TRBV6-5 and TRBJ1-3, with D perhaps matching TRBD1 (6 bases). CDR3 length: 16 residues. Germline values: CDR1 MNHEY, CDR2 SVGAGI. The V gene lost 4 bases and the J gene lost 3 bases, with 16 bases spanning the gap.

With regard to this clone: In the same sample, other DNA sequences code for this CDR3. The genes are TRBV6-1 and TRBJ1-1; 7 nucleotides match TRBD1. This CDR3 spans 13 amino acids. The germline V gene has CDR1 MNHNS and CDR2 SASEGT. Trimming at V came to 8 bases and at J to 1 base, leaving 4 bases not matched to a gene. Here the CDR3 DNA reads TGTGCCAGCTCTAGGGGGCGGAACACTGAAGCTTTCTTT. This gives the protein CASSRGRNTEAFF.

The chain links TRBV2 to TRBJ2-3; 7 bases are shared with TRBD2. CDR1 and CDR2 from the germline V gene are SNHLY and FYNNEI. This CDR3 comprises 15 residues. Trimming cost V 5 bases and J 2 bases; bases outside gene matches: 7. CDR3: CASSTGLTTTDTQYF. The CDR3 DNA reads TGTGCCAGCAGTACGGGACTAACTACCACAGATACGCAGTATTTT.

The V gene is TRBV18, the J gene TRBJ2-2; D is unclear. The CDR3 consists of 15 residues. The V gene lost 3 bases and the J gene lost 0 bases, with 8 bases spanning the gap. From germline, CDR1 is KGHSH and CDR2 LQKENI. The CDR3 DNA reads TGTGCCAGCTCACCGCTAGGAACGAACACCGGGGAGCTGTTTTTT. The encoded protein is CASSPLGTNTGELFF.

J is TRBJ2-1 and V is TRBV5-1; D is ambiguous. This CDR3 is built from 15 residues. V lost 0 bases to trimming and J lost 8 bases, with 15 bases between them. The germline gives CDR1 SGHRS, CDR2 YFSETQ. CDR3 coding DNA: TGCGCCAGCAGCTTGGATGGCAAGCCAGCCGATGAGCAGTTCTTC. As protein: CASSLDGKPADEQFF.

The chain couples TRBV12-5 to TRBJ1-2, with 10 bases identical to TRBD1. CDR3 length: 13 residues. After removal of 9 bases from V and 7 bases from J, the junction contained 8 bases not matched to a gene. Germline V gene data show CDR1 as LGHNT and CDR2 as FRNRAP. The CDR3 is CASRQGAEGGYTF. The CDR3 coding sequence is TGTGCTAGCCGACAGGGGGCGGAAGGTGGCTACACCTTC.

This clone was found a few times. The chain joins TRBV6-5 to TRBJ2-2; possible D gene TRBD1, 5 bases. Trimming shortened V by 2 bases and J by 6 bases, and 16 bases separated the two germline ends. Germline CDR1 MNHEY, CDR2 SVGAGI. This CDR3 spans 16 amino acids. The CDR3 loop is CASSYGQGNHAGELFF. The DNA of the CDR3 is TGTGCCAGCAGTTACGGGCAGGGAAATCACGCCGGGGAGCTGTTTTTT.

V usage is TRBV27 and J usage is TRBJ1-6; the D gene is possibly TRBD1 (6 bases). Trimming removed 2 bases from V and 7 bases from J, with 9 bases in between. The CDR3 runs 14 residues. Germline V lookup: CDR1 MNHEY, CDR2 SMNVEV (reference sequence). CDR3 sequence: CASSLRQENSPLHF. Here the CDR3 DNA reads TGTGCCAGCAGTTTAAGACAGGAAAATTCACCCCTCCACTTT.

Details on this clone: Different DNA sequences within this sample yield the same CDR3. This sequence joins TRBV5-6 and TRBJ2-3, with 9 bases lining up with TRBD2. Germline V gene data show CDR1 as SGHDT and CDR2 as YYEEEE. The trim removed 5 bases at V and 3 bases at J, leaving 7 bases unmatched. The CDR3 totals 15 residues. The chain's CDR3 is CASSPLAGFTDTQYF. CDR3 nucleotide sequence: TGTGCCAGCAGTCCGCTAGCGGGATTTACAGATACGCAGTATTTT. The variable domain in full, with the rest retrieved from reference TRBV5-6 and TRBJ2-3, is DAGVTQSPTHLIKTRGQQVTLRCSPKSGHDTVSWYQQALGQGPQFIFQYYEEEERQRGNFPDRFSGHQFPNYSSELNVNALLLGDSALYLCASSPLAGFTDTQYFGPGTRLTVL.

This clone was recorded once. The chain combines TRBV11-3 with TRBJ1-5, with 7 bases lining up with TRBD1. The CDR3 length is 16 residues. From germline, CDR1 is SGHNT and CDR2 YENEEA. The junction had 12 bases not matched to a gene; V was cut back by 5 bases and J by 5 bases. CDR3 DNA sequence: TGTGCCAGCAGCGAACCGAGACAGGGACTTTATCAGCCCCAGCATTTT. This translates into CASSEPRQGLYQPQHF.

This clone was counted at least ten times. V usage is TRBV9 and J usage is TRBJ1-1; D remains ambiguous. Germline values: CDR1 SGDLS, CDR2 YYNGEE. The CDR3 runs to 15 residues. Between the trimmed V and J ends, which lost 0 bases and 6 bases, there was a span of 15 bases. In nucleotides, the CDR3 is TGTGCCAGCAGCGTAGAGCCGGCGAGCCGGGCTGAAGCTTTCTTT. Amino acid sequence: CASSVEPASRAEAFF.

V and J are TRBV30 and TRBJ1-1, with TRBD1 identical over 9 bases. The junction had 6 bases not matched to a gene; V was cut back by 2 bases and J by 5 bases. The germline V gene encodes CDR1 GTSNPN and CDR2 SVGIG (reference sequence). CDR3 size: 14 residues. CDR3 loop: CAWSTGGAGTEAFF. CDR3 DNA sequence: TGTGCCTGGAGTACAGGGGGCGCGGGGACTGAAGCTTTCTTT.

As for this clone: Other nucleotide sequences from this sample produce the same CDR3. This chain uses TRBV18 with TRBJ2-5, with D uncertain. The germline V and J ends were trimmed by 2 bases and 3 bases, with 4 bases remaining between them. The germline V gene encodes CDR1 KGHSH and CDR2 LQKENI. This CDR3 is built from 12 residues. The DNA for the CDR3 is TGTGCCAGCTCACCAATTGAAGAGACCCAGTACTTC. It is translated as CASSPIEETQYF.

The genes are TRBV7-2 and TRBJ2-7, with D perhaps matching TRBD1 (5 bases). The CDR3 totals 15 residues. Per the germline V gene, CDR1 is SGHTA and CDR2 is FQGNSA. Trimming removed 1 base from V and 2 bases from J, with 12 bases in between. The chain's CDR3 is CASSLELGAAYEQYF. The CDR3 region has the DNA TGTGCCAGCAGCTTAGAATTAGGGGCAGCCTACGAGCAGTACTTC.

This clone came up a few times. The CDR3 DNA is TGTGCCAGCAGCTTCGGACAGGTGGGGACTGAAGCTTTCTTT. Amino acid sequence: CASSFGQVGTEAFF. V gene TRBV7-9 combines with J gene TRBJ1-1; TRBD1 matches at 7 bases. This CDR3 comprises 14 residues. Germline assignment: CDR1 SEHNR and CDR2 FQNEAQ (reference sequence). Trimming cost V 3 bases and J 5 bases; bases outside gene matches: 6.